This T cell receptor beta chain was retrieved from a study of identical twins. Points from the study as a whole: There were fewer insertions in abundant cord blood beta clonotypes, but memory repertoires showed no such pattern.

TCRdb analysed the 5' RACE reads with MiXCR anew, one entry per CDR3 protein. The sample lists about 340,000 distinct CDR3 sequences, approximately 13% seen once, with approximately 7.6% in the top ten. A note on this clonotype: Antigen: not known.

CDR3 length equals 19 residues. The germline gives CDR1 LGHNA, CDR2 YNFKEQ. Germline trimming cut 0 bases from V and 2 bases from J; bases unmatched to any gene: 11. The same sample was also used in a study of yellow fever vaccine responses in identical twins.

The source is a woman between 18 and 29 years old in good health. The sequencing input was CD8+ T cells sorted from blood. V is TRBV4-2 and J is TRBJ2-5; TRBD2 aligns across 11 bases. DNA of the CDR3: TGTGCCAGCAGCCAAGATACGACTAGCGGGGTCCCCAAACAAGAGACCCAGTACTTC. Translating it yields CASSQDTTSGVPKQETQYF.